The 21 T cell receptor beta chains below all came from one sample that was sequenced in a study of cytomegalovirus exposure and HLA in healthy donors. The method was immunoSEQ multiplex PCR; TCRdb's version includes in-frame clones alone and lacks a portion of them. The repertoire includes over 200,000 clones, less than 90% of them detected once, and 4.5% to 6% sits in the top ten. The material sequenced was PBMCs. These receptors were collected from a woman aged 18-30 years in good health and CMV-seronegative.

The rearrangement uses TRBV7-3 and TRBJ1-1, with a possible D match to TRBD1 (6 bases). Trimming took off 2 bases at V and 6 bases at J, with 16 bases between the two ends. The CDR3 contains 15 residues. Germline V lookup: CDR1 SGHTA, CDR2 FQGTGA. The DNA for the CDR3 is TGTGCCAGCAGCTTAGGTGGGGGCCATGGGGCTGAAGCTTTCTTT. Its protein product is CASSLGGGHGAEAFF.

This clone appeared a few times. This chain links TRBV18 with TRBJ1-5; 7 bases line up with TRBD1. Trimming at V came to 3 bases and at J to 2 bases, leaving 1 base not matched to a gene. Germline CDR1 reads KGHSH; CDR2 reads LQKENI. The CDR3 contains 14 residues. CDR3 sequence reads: CASSPGTGNQPQHF. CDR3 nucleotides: TGTGCCAGCTCACCCGGGACAGGCAATCAGCCCCAGCATTTT. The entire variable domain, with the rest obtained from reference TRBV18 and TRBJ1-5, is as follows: NAGVMQNPRHLVRRRGQEARLRCSPMKGHSHVYWYRQLPEEGLKFMVYLQKENIIDESGMPKERFSAEFPKEGPSILRIQQVVRGDSAAYFCASSPGTGNQPQHFGDGTRLSIL.

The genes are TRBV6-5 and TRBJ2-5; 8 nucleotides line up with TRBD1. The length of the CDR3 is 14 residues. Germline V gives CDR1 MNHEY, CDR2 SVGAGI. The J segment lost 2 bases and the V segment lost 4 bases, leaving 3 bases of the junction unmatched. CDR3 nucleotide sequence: TGTGCCAGCAGTTTGGGGACAGGACAAGAGACCCAGTACTTC. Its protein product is CASSLGTGQETQYF.

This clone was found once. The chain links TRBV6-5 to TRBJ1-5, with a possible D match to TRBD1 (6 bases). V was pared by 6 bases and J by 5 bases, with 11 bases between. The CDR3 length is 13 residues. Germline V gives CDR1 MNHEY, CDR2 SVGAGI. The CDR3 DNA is TGTGCCAGCAGGCCCACAGGGCATCAGCCCCAGCATTTT. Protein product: CASRPTGHQPQHF.

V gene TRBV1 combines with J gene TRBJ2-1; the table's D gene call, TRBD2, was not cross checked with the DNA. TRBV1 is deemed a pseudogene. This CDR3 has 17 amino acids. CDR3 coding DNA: TGCACCAGCAGCCAAGTGGGCGGGAGGAGAGCCTACAATGAGCAGTTCTTC. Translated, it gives CTSSQVGGRRAYNEQFF.

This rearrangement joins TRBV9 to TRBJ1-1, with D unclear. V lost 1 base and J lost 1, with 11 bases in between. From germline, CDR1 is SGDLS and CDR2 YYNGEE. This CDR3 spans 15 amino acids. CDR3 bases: TGTGCCAGCAGCGTATATTCCGGGCCGAACACTGAAGCTTTCTTT. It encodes CASSVYSGPNTEAFF. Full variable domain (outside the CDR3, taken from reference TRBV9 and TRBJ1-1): DSGVTQTPKHLITATGQRVTLRCSPRSGDLSVYWYQQSLDQGLQFLIQYYNGEERAKGNILERFSAQQFPDLHSELNLSSLELGDSALYFCASSVYSGPNTEAFFGQGTRLTVV.

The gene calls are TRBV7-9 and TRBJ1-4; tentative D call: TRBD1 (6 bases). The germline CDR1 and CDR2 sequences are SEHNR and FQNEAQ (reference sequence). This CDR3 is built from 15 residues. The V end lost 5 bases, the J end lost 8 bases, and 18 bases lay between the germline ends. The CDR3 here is CASSPNGGLGEKLFF. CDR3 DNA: TGTGCCAGCAGCCCAAATGGGGGCCTTGGAGAAAAACTGTTTTTT.

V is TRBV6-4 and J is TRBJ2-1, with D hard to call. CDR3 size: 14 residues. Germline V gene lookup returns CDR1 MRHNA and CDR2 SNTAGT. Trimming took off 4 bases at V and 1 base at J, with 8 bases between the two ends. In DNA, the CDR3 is TGTGCCAGCAGTGTCGAGAGTTCCTACAATGAGCAGTTCTTC. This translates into CASSVESSYNEQFF.

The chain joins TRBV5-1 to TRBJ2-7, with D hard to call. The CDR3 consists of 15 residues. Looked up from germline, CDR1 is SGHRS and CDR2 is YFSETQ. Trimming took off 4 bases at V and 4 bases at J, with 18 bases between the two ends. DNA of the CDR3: TGCGCCAGCAGCCCGCTGAAGGACGGGCGATACGAGCAGTACTTC. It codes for CASSPLKDGRYEQYF.

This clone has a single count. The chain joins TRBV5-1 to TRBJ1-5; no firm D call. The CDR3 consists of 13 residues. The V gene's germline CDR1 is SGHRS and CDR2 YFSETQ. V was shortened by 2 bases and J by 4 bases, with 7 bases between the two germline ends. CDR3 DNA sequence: TGCGCCAGCAGCTTCGGGCAGAATCAGCCCCAGCATTTT. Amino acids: CASSFGQNQPQHF.

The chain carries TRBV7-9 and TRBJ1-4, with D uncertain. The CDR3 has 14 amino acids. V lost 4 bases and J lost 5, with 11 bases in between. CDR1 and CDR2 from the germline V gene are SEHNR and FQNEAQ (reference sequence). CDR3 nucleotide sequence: TGTGCCAGCAGCTCCCGGGCCCCAAATGAAAAACTGTTTTTT. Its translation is CASSSRAPNEKLFF.

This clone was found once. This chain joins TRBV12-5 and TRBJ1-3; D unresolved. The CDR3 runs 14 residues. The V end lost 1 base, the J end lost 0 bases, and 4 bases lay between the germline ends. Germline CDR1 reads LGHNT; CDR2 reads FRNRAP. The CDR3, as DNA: TGTGCTAGTGGTTTGGCAGGCTCTGGAAACACCATATATTTT. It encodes CASGLAGSGNTIYF.

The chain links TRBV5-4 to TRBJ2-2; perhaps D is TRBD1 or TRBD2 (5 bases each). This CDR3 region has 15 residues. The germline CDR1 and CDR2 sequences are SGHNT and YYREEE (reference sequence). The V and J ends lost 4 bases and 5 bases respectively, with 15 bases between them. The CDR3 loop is CASSPRDRSTGELFF. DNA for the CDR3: TGTGCCAGCAGCCCGAGGGACCGATCAACCGGGGAGCTGTTTTTT.

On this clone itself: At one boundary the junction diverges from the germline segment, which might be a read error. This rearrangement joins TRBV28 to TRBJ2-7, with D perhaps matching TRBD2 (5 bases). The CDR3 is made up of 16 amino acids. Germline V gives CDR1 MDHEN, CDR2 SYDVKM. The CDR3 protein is CASTYLLQASSDEQYF. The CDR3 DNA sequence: TGTGCCAGCACCTACCTCCTTCAGGCTAGCTCCGACGAGCAGTACTTC.

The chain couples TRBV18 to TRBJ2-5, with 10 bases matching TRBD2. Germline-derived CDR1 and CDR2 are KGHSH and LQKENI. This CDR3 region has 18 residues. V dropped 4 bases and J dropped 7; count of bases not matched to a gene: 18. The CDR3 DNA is TGTGCCAGCTCACTAACCGGGACTAGCGAGCTCCCAAGGGGGACCCAGTACTTC. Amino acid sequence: CASSLTGTSELPRGTQYF.

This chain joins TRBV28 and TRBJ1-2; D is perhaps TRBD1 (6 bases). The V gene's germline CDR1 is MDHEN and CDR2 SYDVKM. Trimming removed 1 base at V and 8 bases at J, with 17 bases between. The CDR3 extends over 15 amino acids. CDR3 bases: TGTGCCAGCAGTTTATTTGGGACACCCCTGGGGGGCTACACCTTC. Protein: CASSLFGTPLGGYTF.

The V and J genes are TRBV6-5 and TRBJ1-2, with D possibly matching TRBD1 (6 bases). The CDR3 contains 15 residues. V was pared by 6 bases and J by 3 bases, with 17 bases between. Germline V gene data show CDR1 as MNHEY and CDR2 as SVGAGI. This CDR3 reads CASSYLEGGDYGYTF. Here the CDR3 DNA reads TGTGCCAGCAGCTACCTTGAGGGGGGCGACTATGGCTACACCTTC.

CDR3 loop: CASSLATRSGVTGELFF. CDR3 in DNA: TGCGCCAGCAGCTTGGCCACCCGGAGTGGTGTCACCGGGGAGCTGTTTTTT. The J gene is TRBJ2-2, the V gene TRBV5-1; D is uncertain. This CDR3 contains 17 residues. Germline values: CDR1 SGHRS, CDR2 YFSETQ. V was pared by 0 bases and J by 4 bases, with 16 bases between.

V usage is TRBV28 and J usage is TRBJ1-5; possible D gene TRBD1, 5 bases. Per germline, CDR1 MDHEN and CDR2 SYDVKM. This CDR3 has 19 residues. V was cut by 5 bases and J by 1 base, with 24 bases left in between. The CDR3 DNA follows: TGTGCCAGCAGTCTCCAGTTGTTTGAGGGGACCTTAAGCAATCAGCCCCAGCATTTT. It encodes CASSLQLFEGTLSNQPQHF.

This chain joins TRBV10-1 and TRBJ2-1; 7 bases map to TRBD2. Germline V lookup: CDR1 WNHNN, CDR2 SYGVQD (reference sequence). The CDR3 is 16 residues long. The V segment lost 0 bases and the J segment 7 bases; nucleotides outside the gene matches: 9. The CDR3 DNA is TGCGCCAGCAGTGAGTCGAGGGTAGCGGGTAGAAATGAGCAGTTCTTC. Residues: CASSESRVAGRNEQFF.

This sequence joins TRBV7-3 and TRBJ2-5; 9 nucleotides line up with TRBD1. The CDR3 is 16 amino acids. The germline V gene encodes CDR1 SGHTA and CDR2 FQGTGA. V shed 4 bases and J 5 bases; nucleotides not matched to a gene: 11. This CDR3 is CASSSGQGLGPETQYF. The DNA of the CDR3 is TGTGCCAGCAGCTCGGGACAGGGTTTGGGGCCGGAGACCCAGTACTTC.